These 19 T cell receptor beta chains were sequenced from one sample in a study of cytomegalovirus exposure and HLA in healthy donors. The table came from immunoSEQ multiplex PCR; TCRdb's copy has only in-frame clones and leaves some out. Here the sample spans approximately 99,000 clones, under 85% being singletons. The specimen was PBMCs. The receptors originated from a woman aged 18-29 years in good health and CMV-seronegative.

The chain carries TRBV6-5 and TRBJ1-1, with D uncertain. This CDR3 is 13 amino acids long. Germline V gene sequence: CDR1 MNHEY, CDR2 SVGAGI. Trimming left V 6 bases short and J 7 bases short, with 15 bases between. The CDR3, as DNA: TGTGCCAGCAGCCTTACTTGGCAGGTTGAAGCTTTCTTT. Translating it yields CASSLTWQVEAFF.

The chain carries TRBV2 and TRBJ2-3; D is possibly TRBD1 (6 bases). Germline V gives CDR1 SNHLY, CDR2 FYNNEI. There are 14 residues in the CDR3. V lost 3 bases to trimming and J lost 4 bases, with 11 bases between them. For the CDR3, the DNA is TGTGCCAGCAGTGACAGGGGTAACGCAGATACGCAGTATTTT. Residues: CASSDRGNADTQYF.

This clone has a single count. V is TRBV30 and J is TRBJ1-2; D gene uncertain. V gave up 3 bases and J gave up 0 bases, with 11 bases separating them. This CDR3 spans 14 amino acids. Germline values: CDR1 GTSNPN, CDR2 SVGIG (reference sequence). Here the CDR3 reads CAWRGYGANYGYTF. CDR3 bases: TGTGCCTGGAGGGGTTACGGAGCTAACTATGGCTACACCTTC. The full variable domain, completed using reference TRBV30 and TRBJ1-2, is SQTIHQWPATLVQPVGSPLSLECTVEGTSNPNLYWYRQAAGRGLQLLFYSVGIGQISSEVPQNLSASRPQDRQFILSSKKLLLSDSGFYLCAWRGYGANYGYTFGSGTRLTVV.

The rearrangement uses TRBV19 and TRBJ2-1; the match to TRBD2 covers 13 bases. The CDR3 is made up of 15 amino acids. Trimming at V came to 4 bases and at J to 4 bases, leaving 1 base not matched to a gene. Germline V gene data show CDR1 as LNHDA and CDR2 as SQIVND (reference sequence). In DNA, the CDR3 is TGTGCCAGTAGTAAGACTAGCGGGGGGTACAATGAGCAGTTCTTC. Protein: CASSKTSGGYNEQFF.

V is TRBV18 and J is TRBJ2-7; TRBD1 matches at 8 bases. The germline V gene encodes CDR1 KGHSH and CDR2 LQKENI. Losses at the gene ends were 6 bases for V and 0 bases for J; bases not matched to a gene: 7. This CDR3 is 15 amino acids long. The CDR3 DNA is TGTGCCAGCTCCCAACGGACAGGGAGCTCCTACGAGCAGTACTTC. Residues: CASSQRTGSSYEQYF. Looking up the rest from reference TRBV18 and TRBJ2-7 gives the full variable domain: NAGVMQNPRHLVRRRGQEARLRCSPMKGHSHVYWYRQLPEEGLKFMVYLQKENIIDESGMPKERFSAEFPKEGPSILRIQQVVRGDSAAYFCASSQRTGSSYEQYFGPGTRLTVT.

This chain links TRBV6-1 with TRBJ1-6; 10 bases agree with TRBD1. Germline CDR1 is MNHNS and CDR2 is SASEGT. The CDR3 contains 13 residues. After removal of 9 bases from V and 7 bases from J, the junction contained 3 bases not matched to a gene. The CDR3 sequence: CASQGQGNSPLHF. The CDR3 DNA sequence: TGTGCCAGTCAGGGACAGGGGAATTCACCCCTCCACTTT.

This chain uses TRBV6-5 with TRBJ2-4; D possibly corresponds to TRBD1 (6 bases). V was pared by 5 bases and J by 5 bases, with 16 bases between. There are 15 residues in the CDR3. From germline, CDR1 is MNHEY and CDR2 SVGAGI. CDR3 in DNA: TGTGCCAGCAGTAAAACAGGGCAGGTCCAAAACATTCAGTACTTC. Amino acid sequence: CASSKTGQVQNIQYF.

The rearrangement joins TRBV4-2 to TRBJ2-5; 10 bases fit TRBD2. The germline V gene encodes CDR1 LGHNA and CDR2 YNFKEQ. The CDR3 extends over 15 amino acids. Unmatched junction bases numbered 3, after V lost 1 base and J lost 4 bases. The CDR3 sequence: CASSQGSGGAETQYF. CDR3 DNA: TGTGCCAGCAGCCAAGGAAGCGGGGGGGCAGAGACCCAGTACTTC.

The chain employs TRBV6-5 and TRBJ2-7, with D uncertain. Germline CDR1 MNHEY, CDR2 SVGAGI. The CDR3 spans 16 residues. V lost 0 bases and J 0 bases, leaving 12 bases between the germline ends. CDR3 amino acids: CASSYSSESSSYEQYF. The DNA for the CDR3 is TGTGCCAGCAGTTACTCGTCGGAGAGTAGCTCCTACGAGCAGTACTTC.

CDR3 loop: CASSLRGEGHSYEQYF. Here the CDR3 DNA reads TGTGCCAGCAGCCTTCGGGGGGAGGGGCATAGCTACGAGCAGTACTTC. The chain carries TRBV7-6 and TRBJ2-7, with TRBD2 identical over 7 bases. CDR1 and CDR2 from the germline V gene are SGHVS and FNYEAQ. The junction had 13 bases not matched to a gene; V was cut back by 5 bases and J by 3 bases. The CDR3 length is 16 residues.

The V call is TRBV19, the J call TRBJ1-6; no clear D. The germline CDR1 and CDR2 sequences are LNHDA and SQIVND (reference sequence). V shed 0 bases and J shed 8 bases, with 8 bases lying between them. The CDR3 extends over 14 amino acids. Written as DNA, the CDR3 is TGTGCCAGTAGTATAGATCACGGGTATTCACCCCTCCACTTT. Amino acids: CASSIDHGYSPLHF.

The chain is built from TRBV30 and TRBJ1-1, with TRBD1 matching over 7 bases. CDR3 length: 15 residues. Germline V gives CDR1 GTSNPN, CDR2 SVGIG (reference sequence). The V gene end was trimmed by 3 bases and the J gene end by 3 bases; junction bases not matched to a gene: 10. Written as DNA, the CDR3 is TGTGCCTGGAGCGGGACAGCGTCTGTAGACACTGAAGCTTTCTTT. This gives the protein CAWSGTASVDTEAFF.

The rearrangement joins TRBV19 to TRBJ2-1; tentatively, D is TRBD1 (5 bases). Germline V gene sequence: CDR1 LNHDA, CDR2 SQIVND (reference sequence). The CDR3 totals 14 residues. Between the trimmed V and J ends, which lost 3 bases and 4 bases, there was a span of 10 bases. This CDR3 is CASSMGQEYNEQFF. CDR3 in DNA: TGTGCCAGTAGTATGGGGCAGGAATACAATGAGCAGTTCTTC.

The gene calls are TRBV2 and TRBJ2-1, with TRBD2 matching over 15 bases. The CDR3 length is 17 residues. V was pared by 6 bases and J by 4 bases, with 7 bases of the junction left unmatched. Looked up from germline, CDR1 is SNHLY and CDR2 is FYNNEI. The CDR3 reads CASSGTSGGPIYNEQFF. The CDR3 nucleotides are TGTGCCAGCAGCGGGACTAGCGGGGGGCCTATTTACAATGAGCAGTTCTTC.

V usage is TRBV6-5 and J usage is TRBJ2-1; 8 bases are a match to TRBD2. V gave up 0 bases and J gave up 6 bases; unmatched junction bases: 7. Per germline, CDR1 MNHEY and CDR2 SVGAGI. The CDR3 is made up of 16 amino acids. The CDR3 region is CASSYSSSGGRNEQFF. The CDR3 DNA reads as TGTGCCAGCAGTTACTCTTCCAGCGGGGGTCGCAATGAGCAGTTCTTC.

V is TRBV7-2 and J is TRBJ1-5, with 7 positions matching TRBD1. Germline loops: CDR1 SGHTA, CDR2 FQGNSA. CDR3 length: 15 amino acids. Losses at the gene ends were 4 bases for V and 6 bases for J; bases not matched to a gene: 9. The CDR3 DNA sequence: TGTGCCAGCAGCTCCTATGGGACAGTGATTCAGCCCCAGCATTTT. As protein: CASSSYGTVIQPQHF.

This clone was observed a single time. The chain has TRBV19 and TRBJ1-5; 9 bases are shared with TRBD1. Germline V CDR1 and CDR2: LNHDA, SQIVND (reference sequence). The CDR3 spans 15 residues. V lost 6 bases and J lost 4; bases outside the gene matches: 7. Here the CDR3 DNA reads TGTGCCAGTAGGACTGCGGGACAGGGAAATCAGCCCCAGCATTTT. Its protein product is CASRTAGQGNQPQHF.

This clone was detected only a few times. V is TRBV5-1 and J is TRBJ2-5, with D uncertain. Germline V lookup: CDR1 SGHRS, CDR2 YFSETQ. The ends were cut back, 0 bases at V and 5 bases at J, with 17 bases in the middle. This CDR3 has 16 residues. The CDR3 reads CASSLGRTDLMETQYF. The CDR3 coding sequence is TGCGCCAGCAGCTTGGGGCGCACAGACCTAATGGAGACCCAGTACTTC.

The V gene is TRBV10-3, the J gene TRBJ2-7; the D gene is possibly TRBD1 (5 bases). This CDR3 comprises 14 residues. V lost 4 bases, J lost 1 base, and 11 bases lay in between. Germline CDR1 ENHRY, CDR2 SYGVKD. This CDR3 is CAISVLQESYEQYF. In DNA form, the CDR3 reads TGTGCCATCAGTGTGCTACAGGAATCCTACGAGCAGTACTTC.